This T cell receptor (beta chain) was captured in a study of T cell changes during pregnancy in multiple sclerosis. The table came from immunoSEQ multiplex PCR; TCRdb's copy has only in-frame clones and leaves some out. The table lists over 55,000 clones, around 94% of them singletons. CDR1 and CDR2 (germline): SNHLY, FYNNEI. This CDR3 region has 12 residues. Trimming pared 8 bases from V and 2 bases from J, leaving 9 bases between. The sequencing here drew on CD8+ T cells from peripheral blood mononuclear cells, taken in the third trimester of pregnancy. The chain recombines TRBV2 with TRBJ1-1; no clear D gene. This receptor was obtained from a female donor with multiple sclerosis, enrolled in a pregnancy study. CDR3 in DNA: TGTGCCAGCGGGCTGCTCAACACTGAAGCTTTCTTT. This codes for CASGLLNTEAFF.